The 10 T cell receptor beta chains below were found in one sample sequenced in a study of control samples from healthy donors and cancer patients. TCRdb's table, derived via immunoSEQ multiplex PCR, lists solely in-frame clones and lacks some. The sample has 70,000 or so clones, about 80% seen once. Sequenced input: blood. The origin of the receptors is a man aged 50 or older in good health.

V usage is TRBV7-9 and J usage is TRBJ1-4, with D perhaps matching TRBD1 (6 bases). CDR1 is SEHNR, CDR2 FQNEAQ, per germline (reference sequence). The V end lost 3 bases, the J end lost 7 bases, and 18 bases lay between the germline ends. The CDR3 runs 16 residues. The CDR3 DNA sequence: TGTGCCAGCAGCTTCGGGAGATCACAGGGTGGTGAAAAACTGTTTTTT. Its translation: CASSFGRSQGGEKLFF.

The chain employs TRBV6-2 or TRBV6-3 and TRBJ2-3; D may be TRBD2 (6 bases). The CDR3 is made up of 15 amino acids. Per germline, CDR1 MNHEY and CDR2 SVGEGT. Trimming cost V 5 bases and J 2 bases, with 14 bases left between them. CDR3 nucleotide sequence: TGTGCCAGCAGTAGATGGGGGGAGGACACAGATACGCAGTATTTT. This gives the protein CASSRWGEDTDTQYF.

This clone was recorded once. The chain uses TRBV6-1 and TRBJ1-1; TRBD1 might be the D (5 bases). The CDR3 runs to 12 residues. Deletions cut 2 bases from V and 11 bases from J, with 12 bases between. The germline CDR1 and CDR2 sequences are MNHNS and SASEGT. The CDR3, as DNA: TGTGCCAGCAGTGAAATTTCCTGGGGCGCTTTCTTT. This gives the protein CASSEISWGAFF.

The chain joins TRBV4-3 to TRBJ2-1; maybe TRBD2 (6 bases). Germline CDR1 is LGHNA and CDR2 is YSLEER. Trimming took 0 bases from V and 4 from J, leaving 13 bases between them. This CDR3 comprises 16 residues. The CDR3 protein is CASSQEVRDFYNEQFF. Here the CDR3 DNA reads TGCGCCAGCAGCCAAGAAGTCCGGGACTTTTACAATGAGCAGTTCTTC.

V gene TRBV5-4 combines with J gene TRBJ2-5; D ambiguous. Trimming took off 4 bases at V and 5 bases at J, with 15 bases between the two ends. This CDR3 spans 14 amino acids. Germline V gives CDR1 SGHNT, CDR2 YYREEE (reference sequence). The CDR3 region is CASSVGVLGETQYF. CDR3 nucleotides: TGTGCCAGCAGCGTTGGGGTTCTTGGGGAGACCCAGTACTTC.

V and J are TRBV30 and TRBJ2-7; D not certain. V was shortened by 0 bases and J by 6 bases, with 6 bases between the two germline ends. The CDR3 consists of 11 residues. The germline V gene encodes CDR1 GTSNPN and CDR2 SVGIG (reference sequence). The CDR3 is CAWSVGSEQYF. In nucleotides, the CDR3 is TGTGCCTGGAGTGTAGGGTCCGAGCAGTACTTC.

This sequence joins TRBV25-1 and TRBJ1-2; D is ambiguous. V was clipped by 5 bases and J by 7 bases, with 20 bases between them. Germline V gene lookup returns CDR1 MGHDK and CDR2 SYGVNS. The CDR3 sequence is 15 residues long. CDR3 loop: CASSNLVSGKGGYTF. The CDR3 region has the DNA TGTGCCAGCAGTAATCTGGTTTCGGGGAAGGGTGGCTACACCTTC.

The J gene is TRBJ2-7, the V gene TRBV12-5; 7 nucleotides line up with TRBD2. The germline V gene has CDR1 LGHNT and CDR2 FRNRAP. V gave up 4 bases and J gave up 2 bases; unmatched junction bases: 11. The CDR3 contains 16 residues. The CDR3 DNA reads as TGTGCTAGTGGTTCCCCTGGTGGGGGGGAAACCTACGAGCAGTACTTC. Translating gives CASGSPGGGETYEQYF.

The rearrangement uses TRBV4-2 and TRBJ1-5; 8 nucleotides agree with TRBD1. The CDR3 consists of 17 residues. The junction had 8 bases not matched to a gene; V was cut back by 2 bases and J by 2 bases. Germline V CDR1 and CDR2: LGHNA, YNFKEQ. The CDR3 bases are TGTGCCAGCAGCCAACGCCAGGGGGCTTCTGGCAATCAGCCCCAGCATTTT. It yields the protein CASSQRQGASGNQPQHF.

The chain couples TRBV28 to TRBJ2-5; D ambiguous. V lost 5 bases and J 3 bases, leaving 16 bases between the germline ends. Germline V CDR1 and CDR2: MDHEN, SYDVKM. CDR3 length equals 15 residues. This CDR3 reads CASSTRTLTKETQYF. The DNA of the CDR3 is TGTGCCAGCAGTACCCGGACCCTAACCAAAGAGACCCAGTACTTC.